One and the same sample provided the 5 T cell receptor beta chains below, sequenced in a study of cytomegalovirus exposure and HLA in healthy donors (dated by TCRdb to 2016 to 2017). Receptor libraries were prepared by the immunoSEQ multiplex PCR assay. Drawn from immuneACCESS, this table holds only the in-frame rearrangements with V and J called that TCRdb kept. Clones are partly lost; checked studies trace under half to an unresolved V gene and leave the rest unexplained. The sample records hundreds of thousands of clones, roughly 89% of which are singletons. Under 0.9% of the sample belongs to the ten largest clones. Sequencing was done on a sample of PBMCs. All receptors come from a woman aged 18 to 35 in good health and CMV-seronegative.

The gene calls are TRBV28 and TRBJ1-1, with 7 bases matching TRBD1. Germline assignment: CDR1 MDHEN and CDR2 SYDVKM. The trim removed 1 base at V and 5 bases at J, leaving 4 bases unmatched. The CDR3 contains 14 residues. The CDR3: CASSLSQGRTEAFF. The CDR3 region has the DNA TGTGCCAGCAGTTTATCACAGGGGCGGACTGAAGCTTTCTTT.

The chain links TRBV15 to TRBJ1-2; TRBD1 is a possible D gene (6 bases). CDR3 length: 15 amino acids. V was clipped by 2 bases and J by 0 bases, with 10 bases between them. Germline V gene lookup returns CDR1 LNHNV and CDR2 YYDKDF (reference sequence). The CDR3 region has the DNA TGTGCCACCAGCAGACTTTCAGGGGCTAACTATGGCTACACCTTC. Translation: CATSRLSGANYGYTF.

The rearrangement uses TRBV5-1 and TRBJ2-5, with 13 bases that match TRBD2. The CDR3 is 14 amino acids. The ends lost 6 bases at V and 9 bases at J; junction bases unmatched: 8. The germline CDR1 and CDR2 sequences are SGHRS and YFSETQ. Here the CDR3 DNA reads TGCGCCAGCACCCATTGGACTAGCGGGGGCCCCCAGTACTTC. It specifies CASTHWTSGGPQYF.

The rearrangement links TRBV2 to TRBJ1-5; maybe TRBD1 (5 bases). Between the trimmed V and J ends, which lost 7 bases and 0 bases, there was a span of 7 bases. The CDR3 spans 13 residues. Germline CDR1 is SNHLY and CDR2 is FYNNEI. CDR3 amino acids: CASMTASNQPQHF. For the CDR3, the DNA is TGTGCCAGCATGACAGCTAGCAATCAGCCCCAGCATTTT.

This chain links TRBV27 with TRBJ2-1, with TRBD2 matching 8 bases. The ends lost 3 bases at V and 5 bases at J; junction bases unmatched: 3. Germline loops: CDR1 MNHEY, CDR2 SMNVEV (reference sequence). The CDR3 sequence is 14 residues long. The CDR3, as DNA: TGTGCCAGCAGTTTCGGGAGGGTCCACAATGAGCAGTTCTTC. It codes for CASSFGRVHNEQFF.